This paragraph covers one T cell receptor beta chain sequence. Its antigen is currently unknown. This entry belongs to a study of CD8+ T cells in alopecia areata. Study outcomes and limitations: Elevated clonality characterized lesional scalp relative to normal scalp, particularly in alopecia totalis/universalis.

The germline V gene has CDR1 MNHEY and CDR2 SVGAGI. V was trimmed by 4 bases and J by 4 bases, leaving 7 bases between them. This CDR3 is 12 amino acids long. CD4+ cells from 4 or 5 patients were sorted into CD25+CD127- cells. Extraction and reverse transcription of RNA yielded cDNA as the sequencing template. Produced via immunoSEQ multiplex PCR; TCRdb's table is partial and in-frame only. The sample holds roughly 20,000 clones, roughly two thirds seen once. The chain combines TRBV6-5 with TRBJ1-2; D not certain. The sequencing input was CD4+ Tregs sorted from blood. This clonotype was obtained from a human donor with alopecia areata. The CDR3 DNA is TGTGCCAGCAGTTCCTACAGCTATGGCTACACCTTC. The encoded protein is CASSSYSYGYTF.